Included here is one T cell receptor beta chain sequence, with context. What it recognizes is unknown. V shed 5 bases and J 8 bases; nucleotides not matched to a gene: 6. Germline V gene lookup returns CDR1 SEHNR and CDR2 FQNEAQ (reference sequence). This CDR3 has 14 amino acids. This sample stems from a study of chemoradiotherapy in HPV16-positive cancers. Study findings and constraints: Non-HPV-specific T cells did not expand in tumors during treatment, whereas candidate HPV-specific clones and E7-related motifs did.

Profiled with immunoSEQ multiplex PCR; TCRdb holds only in-frame clones, not every one. The table shows 15,000 to 20,000 clones, with roughly 70% occurring only once. The sequences come from tumor tissue, collected from a patient who underwent chemoradiotherapy. The receptor was derived from a human donor with HPV-associated anogenital cancer. The V call is TRBV7-9, the J call TRBJ2-1, with TRBD2 matching over 10 bases. In nucleotides, the CDR3 is TGTGCCAGCAGCCCGGGACTAGCGTTCGATGAGCAGTTCTTC. This sequence encodes CASSPGLAFDEQFF.